This TCR beta chain came from a study of blood T cell repertoires in COVID-19. The table came from immunoSEQ multiplex PCR; TCRdb's copy has only in-frame clones and leaves some out. The top ten clones hold about 16% of a sample with 70,000 or so clones, about 84% of them seen once. Losses at the gene ends were 4 bases for V and 6 bases for J; bases not matched to a gene: 6. CDR1 is LGHNA and CDR2 is YNFKEQ in the germline V gene. The CDR3 spans 14 residues. Sequenced: peripheral blood. This clonotype was obtained from a human donor in a cohort sampled during active COVID-19. The V gene is TRBV4-2, the J gene TRBJ1-1; 9 positions agree with TRBD1. The CDR3 coding sequence is TGTGCCAGCAGCCTAGGGGGACAGGGCTCTGAAGCTTTCTTT. Translating gives CASSLGGQGSEAFF.